The rows below give T cell receptor beta chains drawn from one sample of a study of cytomegalovirus exposure and HLA in healthy donors. The data were produced by immunoSEQ multiplex PCR, yet TCRdb's version contains in-frame clones alone and is incomplete. Of roughly 180,000 clones listed, approximately 80% are singletons. The material sequenced was PBMCs. The receptors were sampled from a boy aged 2 to 10 in good health and CMV-seronegative. CDR3s include the opening cysteine and the closing phenylalanine or tryptophan. A D gene is named only where the DNA matches it firmly. Only part of the rows carry a size: once, few, many, or a class if the clone is expanded.

TRBJ2-7 - TRBV30 few CAWSVGPPGSYEQYF TGTGCCTGGAGTGTGGGTCCCCCCGGGAGCTACGAGCAGTACTTC
TRBJ1-1 TRBD1 TRBV19 - CASAQGANTEAFF TGTGCCAGTGCCCAGGGGGCGAACACTGAAGCTTTCTTT
TRBJ2-3 TRBD2 TRBV27 once CASSHRTSGSRDTQYF TGTGCCAGCAGTCATAGGACTAGCGGGAGTCGGGATACGCAGTATTTT
TRBJ1-1 TRBD1 TRBV11-3 - CASSSGTAASAFF TGTGCCAGCAGCTCCGGGACAGCGGCATCAGCTTTCTTT
TRBJ2-7 TRBD1 TRBV4-2 - CASSQGDSPQYEQYF TGTGCCAGCAGCCAAGGGGACAGCCCCCAGTACGAGCAGTACTTC
TRBJ1-2 - TRBV29-1 - CSVVQGGDGYTF TGCAGCGTTGTCCAGGGTGGAGATGGCTACACCTTC
TRBJ2-7 - TRBV29-1 - CSPPIRGSYEQYF TGCAGCCCCCCCATTAGAGGTTCCTACGAGCAGTACTTC
TRBJ1-3 TRBD1 TRBV15 - CATSSRQGVAGNTIYF TGTGCCACCAGCAGCCGACAGGGAGTGGCTGGAAACACCATATATTTT
TRBJ2-3 TRBD2 TRBV9 - CASSEYSGRSPDTQYF TGTGCCAGCAGCGAATATAGCGGGAGATCCCCAGATACGCAGTATTTT
TRBJ1-4 - TRBV5-4 - CASSLDGATNEKLFF TGTGCCAGCAGCTTGGATGGGGCTACTAATGAAAAACTGTTTTTT
TRBJ2-5 TRBD1 TRBV5-6 - CASSQTGLETQYF TGTGCCAGCAGCCAGACAGGGCTAGAGACCCAGTACTTC
TRBJ1-5 - TRBV7-2 - CASSPGGHNQPQHF TGTGCCAGCAGCCCGGGGGGGCACAATCAGCCCCAGCATTTT
TRBJ1-1 - TRBV6-5 - CACHRGAEAFF TGTGCCTGTCACCGGGGGGCTGAAGCTTTCTTT
TRBJ2-5 - TRBV10-3 - CAIRGEIAQETQYF TGTGCCATCAGAGGAGAAATAGCCCAAGAGACCCAGTACTTC
TRBJ1-1 - TRBV2 - CASSGGKVNTEAFF TGTGCCAGCAGTGGCGGGAAAGTTAACACTGAAGCTTTCTTT
TRBJ2-3 - TRBV29-1 - CSVDLDLTDTQYF TGCAGCGTTGATCTAGATCTCACAGATACGCAGTATTTT
TRBJ2-3 - TRBV27 - CASRPTSGTSTQYF TGTGCCAGCAGGCCAACCTCGGGGACTTCTACGCAGTATTTT